This TCR beta chain was sequenced for a study of T cell responses to AZD1222 COVID-19 vaccine. Germline assignment: CDR1 MNHEY and CDR2 SVGAGI. V was cut by 7 bases and J by 2 bases, with 15 bases left in between. The CDR3 is made up of 15 amino acids. The data were produced by immunoSEQ multiplex PCR, yet TCRdb's version contains in-frame clones alone and is incomplete. The sample consists of some 200,000 clones, less than 95% of them appearing once. The source material was peripheral blood, sampled 28 days after the second dose of the MenACWY control vaccine. V is TRBV6-5 and J is TRBJ1-5; a possible D gene is TRBD1 (5 bases). The TCR comes from an adult who received the MenACWY meningococcal vaccine as a control. The CDR3 DNA follows: TGTGCCAGCAATGGGGGGGGATATCGCAATCAGCCCCAGCATTTT. Translated: CASNGGGYRNQPQHF.